A selection of T cell receptor beta chains follows, all from one sample in a study of blood T cell repertoires in COVID-19. Produced via immunoSEQ multiplex PCR; TCRdb's table is partial and in-frame only. Seen here are around 130,000 clones, around 83% observed once, and the top ten hold 8.9%. Sequenced sample: peripheral blood. The receptor source for this set is a man aged 30-40 years with COVID-19, enrolled during active disease. Each CDR3 is given with its conserved first and last residue. The D gene is left open where the match is weak. Where a row states a size, it is once, few, many or the class of an expanded clone; other rows omit it.

TRBV30	TRBJ2-7	NA	NA	CAWSVQGREQYF	TGTGCCTGGAGTGTGCAGGGTAGGGAGCAGTACTTC
TRBV30	TRBJ2-7	NA	TRBD1	CAWTRDRVPGEQYF	TGTGCCTGGACGCGGGACAGGGTGCCGGGCGAGCAGTACTTC
TRBV12-3/TRBV12-4	TRBJ1-3	NA	NA	CASTNGNTIYF	TGTGCCAGCACCAATGGAAACACCATATATTTT
TRBV5-1	TRBJ2-7	NA	TRBD2	CASSLAGSRSYEQYF	TGCGCCAGCAGCTTAGCGGGGTCTAGATCCTACGAGCAGTACTTC
TRBV6-5	TRBJ1-3	NA	NA	CASRRPEGRNTIYF	TGTGCCAGCAGGAGACCAGAGGGTAGAAACACCATATATTTT
TRBV21-1	TRBJ1-2	NA	NA	CASSRGTGIDYGYTF	TGTGCCAGCAGCCGAGGGACAGGGATCGACTATGGCTACACCTTC
TRBV4-1	TRBJ2-1	NA	TRBD2	CASLLAGAYNEQFF	TGCGCCAGCTTACTAGCGGGTGCCTACAATGAGCAGTTCTTC
TRBV7-6	TRBJ2-1	once	TRBD2	CASSLTGTSDHNEQFF	TGTGCCAGCAGCCTCACCGGGACTAGCGACCACAATGAGCAGTTCTTC
TRBV4-3	TRBJ2-5	NA	TRBD2	CASSRFGLAGGSGETQYF	TGCGCCAGCAGCCGATTCGGACTAGCGGGAGGAAGTGGGGAGACCCAGTACTTC
TRBV6-2/TRBV6-3	TRBJ1-5	NA	NA	CASSRARQFSNQPQHF	TGTGCCAGCAGCCGAGCCCGACAGTTTAGCAATCAGCCCCAGCATTTT
TRBV30	TRBJ1-3	once	NA	CAWSPNRDGNTIYF	TGTGCCTGGAGTCCCAACAGGGATGGAAACACCATATATTTT
TRBV21-1	TRBJ1-1	NA	NA	CASSTGGGHTEAFF	TGTGCCAGCAGCACGGGAGGAGGCCACACTGAAGCTTTCTTT
TRBV10-3	TRBJ1-5	NA	TRBD1	CAISEDRANQPQHF	TGTGCCATCAGTGAAGACAGGGCCAATCAGCCCCAGCATTTT
TRBV10-1	TRBJ1-1	once	TRBD1	CASNQRDRALRNTEAFF	TGCGCCAGCAACCAAAGGGACAGGGCCCTCCGGAACACTGAAGCTTTCTTT
TRBV30	TRBJ2-3	NA	NA	CAWSEAGDTQYF	TGTGCCTGGAGTGAGGCAGGCGATACGCAGTATTTT
TRBV5-4	TRBJ2-7	NA	TRBD2	CASSPGLAGARGEQYF	TGTGCCAGCAGCCCGGGACTAGCGGGAGCCCGAGGAGAGCAGTACTTC
TRBV19	TRBJ2-3	NA	TRBD2	CASSVRGSLIGTQYF	TGTGCCAGTAGTGTGCGGGGGAGCCTCATCGGGACGCAGTATTTT
TRBV28	TRBJ1-6	NA	TRBD1	CASRPQGAGNSPLHF	TGTGCCAGCAGACCACAGGGGGCAGGGAATTCACCCCTCCACTTT
TRBV7-3	TRBJ2-7	once	NA	CASSLIQGMNEQYF	TGTGCCAGCAGCTTAATACAGGGTATGAACGAGCAGTACTTC
TRBV29-1	TRBJ1-2	NA	NA	CSVADSNYGYTF	TGCAGCGTCGCCGACAGTAACTATGGCTACACCTTC
TRBV7-9	TRBJ1-2	few	NA	CASSPPRVGYTF	TGTGCCAGCAGCCCCCCGAGGGTCGGCTACACCTTC
TRBV30	TRBJ2-7	NA	TRBD1	CAWSVNRGREQYF	TGTGCCTGGAGTGTAAATAGGGGGCGGGAGCAGTACTTC
TRBV18	TRBJ1-3	NA	TRBD1	CAMLPGQGAPLSGNTIYF	TGTGCCATGCTGCCGGGACAGGGAGCTCCTCTCTCTGGAAACACCATATATTTT
TRBV4-2	TRBJ2-3	NA	NA	CASSLPNRAQYF	TGTGCCAGCAGCCTTCCGAACCGGGCGCAGTATTTT
TRBV7-9	TRBJ2-1	NA	NA	CASSFVEFGKQFF	TGTGCCAGCAGCTTCGTGGAGTTTGGTAAGCAGTTCTTC
TRBV10-3	TRBJ2-2	NA	TRBD2	CAISDGGSTGELFF	TGTGCCATCAGTGACGGCGGGAGCACCGGGGAGCTGTTTTTT
TRBV14	TRBJ2-7	NA	NA	CASSPGNLLPSEQYF	TGTGCCAGCAGCCCGGGGAATCTCCTTCCCTCCGAGCAGTACTTC
TRBV6-2/TRBV6-3	TRBJ1-5	once	TRBD1	CASSYSRRQGPSNQPQHF	TGTGCCAGCAGTTACTCGAGACGACAGGGGCCTAGCAATCAGCCCCAGCATTTT
TRBV7-9	TRBJ2-3	NA	NA	CASSPDSADTQYF	TGTGCCAGCAGCCCGGACTCCGCAGATACGCAGTATTTT